This T cell receptor (beta chain) was obtained from a study of blood T cell repertoires in COVID-19. V trimming: 6 bases; J trimming: 6 bases; junction bases outside the gene matches: 7. The CDR3 has 13 amino acids. Germline V gene lookup returns CDR1 MNHEY and CDR2 SVGAGI. Authors' data handling: The assay estimated nucleated cells by amplifying reference gene primers. Measured with immunoSEQ multiplex PCR; TCRdb has only the in-frame clones, and not every one. V and J calls and clone size come straight from that table; D and trimming were deduced from the DNA. Of about 480,000 clones listed, approximately 90% are singletons.

The rearrangement joins TRBV6-5 to TRBJ1-1, with 7 bases identical to TRBD1. This receptor was obtained from a woman between 40 and 50 years old who had recovered from COVID-19. The specimen was PBMCs or T cells enriched from blood (not recorded which). The CDR3 DNA reads as TGTGCCAGCAGGCCGGGACAGTATTCTGAAGCTTTCTTT. Its translation is CASRPGQYSEAFF.